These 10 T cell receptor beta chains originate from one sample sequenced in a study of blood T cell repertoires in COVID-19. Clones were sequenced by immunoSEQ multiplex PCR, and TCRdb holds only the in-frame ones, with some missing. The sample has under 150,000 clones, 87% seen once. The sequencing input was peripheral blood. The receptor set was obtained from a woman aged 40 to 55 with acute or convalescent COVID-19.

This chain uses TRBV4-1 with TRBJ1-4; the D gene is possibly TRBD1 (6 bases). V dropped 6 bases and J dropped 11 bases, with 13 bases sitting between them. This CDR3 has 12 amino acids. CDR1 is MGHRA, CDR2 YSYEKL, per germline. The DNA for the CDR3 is TGCGCCAGCAGTGCACAGGGAGAGAAACTGTTTTTT. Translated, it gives CASSAQGEKLFF.

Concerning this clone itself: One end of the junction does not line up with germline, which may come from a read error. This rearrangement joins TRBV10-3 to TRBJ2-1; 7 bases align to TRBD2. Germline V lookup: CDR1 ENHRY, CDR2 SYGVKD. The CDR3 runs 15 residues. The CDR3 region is CAISPSGSGLQLLVF. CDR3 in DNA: TGTGCCATCAGTCCCTCGGGTTCGGGACTACAGTTGCTGGTCTTC.

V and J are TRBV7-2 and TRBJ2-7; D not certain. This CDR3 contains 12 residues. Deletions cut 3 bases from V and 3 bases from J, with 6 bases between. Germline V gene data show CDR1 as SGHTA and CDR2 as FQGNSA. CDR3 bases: TGTGCCAGCAGCTTGTACGGCTACGAGCAGTACTTC. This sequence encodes CASSLYGYEQYF.

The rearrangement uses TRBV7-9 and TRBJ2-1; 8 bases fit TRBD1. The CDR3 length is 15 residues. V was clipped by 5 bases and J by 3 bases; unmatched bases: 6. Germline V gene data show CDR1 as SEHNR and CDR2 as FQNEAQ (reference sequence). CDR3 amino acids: CASSPGQGVYNEQFF. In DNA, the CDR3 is TGTGCCAGCAGCCCCGGACAGGGTGTCTACAATGAGCAGTTCTTC.

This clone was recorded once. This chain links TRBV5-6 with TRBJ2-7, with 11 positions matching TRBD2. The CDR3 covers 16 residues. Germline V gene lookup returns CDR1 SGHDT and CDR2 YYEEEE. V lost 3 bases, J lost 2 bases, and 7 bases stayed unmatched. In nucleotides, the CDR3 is TGTGCCAGCAGCTCCTCTCTAGCGGGGGGCCCCTACGAGCAGTACTTC. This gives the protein CASSSSLAGGPYEQYF. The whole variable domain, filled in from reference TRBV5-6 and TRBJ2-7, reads DAGVTQSPTHLIKTRGQQVTLRCSPKSGHDTVSWYQQALGQGPQFIFQYYEEEERQRGNFPDRFSGHQFPNYSSELNVNALLLGDSALYLCASSSSLAGGPYEQYFGPGTRLTVT.

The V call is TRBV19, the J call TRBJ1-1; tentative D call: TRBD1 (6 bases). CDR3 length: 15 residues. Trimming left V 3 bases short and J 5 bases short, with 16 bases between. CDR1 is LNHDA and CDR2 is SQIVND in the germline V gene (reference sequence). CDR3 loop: CASSMMRAGETEAFF. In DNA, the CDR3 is TGTGCCAGTAGTATGATGAGAGCAGGGGAAACTGAAGCTTTCTTT.

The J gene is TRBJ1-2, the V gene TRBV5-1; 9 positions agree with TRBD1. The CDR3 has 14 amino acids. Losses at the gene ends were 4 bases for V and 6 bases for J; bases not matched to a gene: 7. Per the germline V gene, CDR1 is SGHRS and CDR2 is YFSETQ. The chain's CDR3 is CASSPPGQGDGYTF. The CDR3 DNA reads TGCGCCAGCAGCCCCCCGGGACAGGGCGATGGCTACACCTTC.

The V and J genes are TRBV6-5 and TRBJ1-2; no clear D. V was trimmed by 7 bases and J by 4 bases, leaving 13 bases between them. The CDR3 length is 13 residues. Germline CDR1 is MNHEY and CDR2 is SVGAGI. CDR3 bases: TGTGCCAGCAAATCACTTATAGTCTATGGCTACACCTTC. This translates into CASKSLIVYGYTF.

The CDR3 sequence is CASGGVSNYGYTF. CDR3 sequence (DNA): TGTGCCAGTGGAGGGGTGTCTAACTATGGCTACACCTTC. V usage is TRBV27 and J usage is TRBJ1-2, with D possibly TRBD1 on 5 matching bases. V was shortened by 9 bases and J by 0 bases, with 11 bases between the two germline ends. There are 13 residues in the CDR3. Germline assignment: CDR1 MNHEY and CDR2 SMNVEV (reference sequence).

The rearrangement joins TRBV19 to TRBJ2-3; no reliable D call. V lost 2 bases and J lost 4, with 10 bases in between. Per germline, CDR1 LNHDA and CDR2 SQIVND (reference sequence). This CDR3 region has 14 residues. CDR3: CASSIILVADTQYF. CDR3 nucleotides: TGTGCCAGTAGTATAATCCTAGTCGCAGATACGCAGTATTTT. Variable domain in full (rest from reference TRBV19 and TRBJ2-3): DGGITQSPKYLFRKEGQNVTLSCEQNLNHDAMYWYRQDPGQGLRLIYYSQIVNDFQKGDIAEGYSVSREKKESFPLTVTSAQKNPTAFYLCASSIILVADTQYFGPGTRLTVL.